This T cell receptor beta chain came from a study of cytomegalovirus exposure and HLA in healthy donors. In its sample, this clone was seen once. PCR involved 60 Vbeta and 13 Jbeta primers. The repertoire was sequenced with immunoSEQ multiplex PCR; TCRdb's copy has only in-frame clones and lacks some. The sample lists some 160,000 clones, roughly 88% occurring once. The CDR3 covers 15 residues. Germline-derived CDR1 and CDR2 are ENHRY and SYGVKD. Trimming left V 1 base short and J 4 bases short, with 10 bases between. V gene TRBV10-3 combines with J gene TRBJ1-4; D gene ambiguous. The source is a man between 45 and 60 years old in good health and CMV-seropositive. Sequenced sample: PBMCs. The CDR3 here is CAISEFMGSNEKLFF. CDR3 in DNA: TGTGCCATCAGTGAGTTTATGGGGAGTAATGAAAAACTGTTTTTT.